These T cell receptor beta chains were read from a single sample in a study of early stage breast cancer tumors. TCRdb's table, derived via immunoSEQ multiplex PCR, lists solely in-frame clones and lacks some. This table has fewer than 25,000 clones, 55% to 80% appearing once. The source material was breast tumor tissue. These TCRs come from a person in their sixties or seventies with breast cancer. The CDR3 runs from the conserved cysteine through the conserved F or W. The D gene is left open where the match is weak. The size entry is marked missing in some rows and otherwise reads once, few, many or a size class.

D: .
V: TRBV7-2
size: few
J: TRBJ2-5
DNA: TGTGCCAGCAGCCCACTCGGGTGGCAGACCCAGTACTTC
CDR3: CASSPLGWQTQYF

D: TRBD1
V: TRBV30
size: .
J: TRBJ1-4
DNA: TGTGCCTGGAGTGGGGACAGACAAAATGAAAAACTGTTTTTT
CDR3: CAWSGDRQNEKLFF

D: .
V: TRBV14
size: .
J: TRBJ2-1
DNA: TGTGCCAGCAGCCAAGTAAATGAGCAGTTCTTC
CDR3: CASSQVNEQFF

D: .
V: TRBV2
size: many
J: TRBJ2-5
DNA: TGTGCCAGCACGACAGTAGAGACCCAGTACTTC
CDR3: CASTTVETQYF

D: TRBD1
V: TRBV11-2
size: .
J: TRBJ1-2
DNA: TGTGCCAGCAGCTTGTGGGGGGACAGGGGGAACTATGGCTACACCTTC
CDR3: CASSLWGDRGNYGYTF

D: TRBD1
V: TRBV7-3
size: many
J: TRBJ2-7
DNA: TGTGCCAGCAGCTCGGGACAGGGAGACTACGAGCAGTACTTC
CDR3: CASSSGQGDYEQYF

D: .
V: TRBV5-6
size: once
J: TRBJ2-2
DNA: TGTGCCAGCAGCGGTGGCAGCTTGCGGCGTACCGGGGAGCTGTTTTTT
CDR3: CASSGGSLRRTGELFF

D: TRBD2
V: TRBV6-5
size: .
J: TRBJ2-5
DNA: TGTGCCAGTCGGAGGACTAGGCTGGAAGAGACCCAGTACTTC
CDR3: CASRRTRLEETQYF

D: .
V: TRBV5-1
size: .
J: TRBJ2-2
DNA: TGCGCCAGCAGCTTGAGGCTAGCTGGGAACACCGGGGAGCTGTTTTTT
CDR3: CASSLRLAGNTGELFF

D: .
V: TRBV4-1
size: .
J: TRBJ2-1
DNA: TGCGCCAGCAGCCCTTCACCCGGGTTCAATGAGCAGTTCTTC
CDR3: CASSPSPGFNEQFF

D: .
V: TRBV6-1
size: .
J: TRBJ2-4
DNA: TGTGCCAGCAGCCAGATCAAAAACATTCAGTACTTC
CDR3: CASSQIKNIQYF

D: .
V: TRBV11-2
size: .
J: TRBJ1-1
DNA: TGTGCCAGCAGCTTAGATTCTGGGGCGGGAACTGAAGCTTTCTTT
CDR3: CASSLDSGAGTEAFF

D: TRBD1
V: TRBV27
size: .
J: TRBJ2-7
DNA: TGTGCCAGCAGTTTGGGGACAGGGAAGTACGAGCAGTACTTC
CDR3: CASSLGTGKYEQYF

D: TRBD1
V: TRBV7-6
size: .
J: TRBJ2-3
DNA: TGTGCCAGCAGCTTAGTTTCGGGACAGGGGCCAGATACGCAGTATTTT
CDR3: CASSLVSGQGPDTQYF

D: TRBD2
V: TRBV19
size: few
J: TRBJ2-1
DNA: TGTGCCAGTAGTGAGATTTCTAGCGGGAGTTCGAATGAGCAGTTCTTC
CDR3: CASSEISSGSSNEQFF

D: .
V: TRBV27
size: .
J: TRBJ2-2
DNA: TGTGCCAGCAGTCCCCCGGTCCCCGGGGAGCTGTTTTTT
CDR3: CASSPPVPGELFF

D: .
V: TRBV5-4
size: .
J: TRBJ1-2
DNA: TGTGCCAGCAGCCCCGAGCAGGGGTTCGGCTATGGCTACACCTTC
CDR3: CASSPEQGFGYGYTF

D: TRBD2
V: TRBV11-2
size: few
J: TRBJ2-2
DNA: TGTGCCAGCAGCTTAGAGGGACTAGCCACCGGGGAGCTGTTTTTT
CDR3: CASSLEGLATGELFF

D: TRBD2
V: TRBV29-1
size: .
J: TRBJ2-1
DNA: TGCAGCGTTGGAGTAGGGCTAGCGGGAGTGGGGCAGTTCTTC
CDR3: CSVGVGLAGVGQFF

D: TRBD2
V: TRBV19
size: few
J: TRBJ2-7
DNA: TGTGCCAGTAGTATCCCTAGCGGGGGGACCTACGAGCAGTACTTC
CDR3: CASSIPSGGTYEQYF

D: .
V: TRBV11-2
size: medium-sized
J: TRBJ2-1
DNA: TGTGCCAGCAGCTTAGACGTTGGCGCTAAGGGGAATGAGCAGTTCTTC
CDR3: CASSLDVGAKGNEQFF

D: .
V: TRBV5-4
size: .
J: TRBJ1-2
DNA: TGCGCCAGCAGCCCCGGACAGACCAGCTATGGCTACACCTTC
CDR3: CASSPGQTSYGYTF

D: .
V: TRBV5-5
size: .
J: TRBJ1-1
DNA: TGTGCCAGCAGCTTGACGGGTACGGCTGAAGCTTTCTTT
CDR3: CASSLTGTAEAFF

D: TRBD1
V: TRBV16
size: large
J: TRBJ2-7
DNA: TGTGCCAGCAGCCACCCCGGGACAGGAAGTTACGAGCAGTACTTC
CDR3: CASSHPGTGSYEQYF

D: TRBD2
V: TRBV11-2
size: .
J: TRBJ2-5
DNA: TGTGCCAGCAGCCCACAAATCTCGGGACTAGCGGGAGAGACCCAGTACTTC
CDR3: CASSPQISGLAGETQYF

D: TRBD2
V: TRBV10-3
size: .
J: TRBJ2-5
DNA: TGTGCCATCAGCGTCCCGGGACTAGGAACAGAGACCCAGTACTTC
CDR3: CAISVPGLGTETQYF

D: TRBD2
V: TRBV4-3
size: .
J: TRBJ2-2
DNA: TGCGCCAGCAGCCCTAAACGGGGACTAGCGGGAGATGTATACACCGGGGAGCTGTTTTTT
CDR3: CASSPKRGLAGDVYTGELFF

D: TRBD2
V: TRBV5-1
size: .
J: TRBJ2-7
DNA: TGCGCCAGCGGCCCTGGACTAGCGATGATCTCCTACGAGCAGTACTTC
CDR3: CASGPGLAMISYEQYF

D: TRBD1
V: TRBV7-6
size: .
J: TRBJ2-5
DNA: TGTGCCAGCAGCTTAGGATCAGGGGGCAGGATACAAGAGACCCAGTACTTC
CDR3: CASSLGSGGRIQETQYF

D: .
V: TRBV21-1
size: .
J: TRBJ2-1
DNA: TGTGCCAGCAGCATGAGGGGGTCGGGACTAGCTGAGCAGTTCTTC
CDR3: CASSMRGSGLAEQFF

D: TRBD2
V: TRBV5-5
size: few
J: TRBJ2-5
DNA: TGTGCCAGCAGACCCCCGGGACTAGCGGCGAAAGAGACCCAGTACTTC
CDR3: CASRPPGLAAKETQYF

D: .
V: TRBV19
size: .
J: TRBJ2-5
DNA: TGTGCCAGTAGTATAGATCCCGGGGGTCTAGGGCAGACCCAGTACTTC
CDR3: CASSIDPGGLGQTQYF

D: TRBD2
V: TRBV6-5
size: once
J: TRBJ2-5
DNA: TGTGCCAGCAGTTTGGGACTAGCACATTTAGAGACCCAGTACTTC
CDR3: CASSLGLAHLETQYF

D: TRBD2
V: TRBV5-5
size: .
J: TRBJ2-7
DNA: TGTGCCAGCAGCGAACCGACTAGCGGGACGTCCTACGAGCAGTACTTC
CDR3: CASSEPTSGTSYEQYF

D: TRBD1
V: TRBV5-5
size: .
J: TRBJ2-5
DNA: TGTGCCAGCAGCCTAGGGACAGAGCAAGAGACCCAGTACTTC
CDR3: CASSLGTEQETQYF

D: TRBD1
V: TRBV18
size: .
J: TRBJ1-2
DNA: TGTGCCAGCTCACCACTCGCTCCAGGGGGTGTTGAGAACTATGGCTACACCTTC
CDR3: CASSPLAPGGVENYGYTF

D: TRBD1
V: TRBV5-6
size: .
J: TRBJ1-4
DNA: TGTGCCAGCACCCTTCGGGGACAGGGGGCGGGCACTAATGAAAAACTGTTTTTT
CDR3: CASTLRGQGAGTNEKLFF

D: TRBD1
V: TRBV11-2
size: .
J: TRBJ2-3
DNA: TGTGCCAGCAGCTTAGCAGGACAGGGATCAGATACGCAGTATTTT
CDR3: CASSLAGQGSDTQYF

D: TRBD1
V: TRBV19
size: .
J: TRBJ2-7
DNA: TGTGCCAGTAGGGACCGGACAGGGGCCAGCTACGAGCAGTACTTC
CDR3: CASRDRTGASYEQYF

D: .
V: TRBV4-2
size: .
J: TRBJ2-7
DNA: TGTGCCAGCAGCTTCGGACAGAACGGAATCGAGCAGTACTTC
CDR3: CASSFGQNGIEQYF

D: TRBD1
V: TRBV28
size: .
J: TRBJ2-7
DNA: TGTGCCAGCAGCTCAGGACAGGGTATGTACGAGCAGTACTTC
CDR3: CASSSGQGMYEQYF

D: .
V: TRBV6-9
size: .
J: TRBJ2-7
DNA: TGTGCCAGATCTAGCGCTGCCTACGAGCAGTACTTC
CDR3: CARSSAAYEQYF

D: TRBD2
V: TRBV5-1
size: .
J: TRBJ2-7
DNA: TGCGCCAGCAGCGTACAACCCGGGACTAGCGGGGGTTACGAGCAGTACTTC
CDR3: CASSVQPGTSGGYEQYF

D: .
V: TRBV13
size: .
J: TRBJ2-7
DNA: TGTGCCAGCAGTTACCTCGGGGGAGGAGCATACGAGCAGTACTTC
CDR3: CASSYLGGGAYEQYF

D: .
V: TRBV5-1
size: .
J: TRBJ2-3
DNA: TGCGCCAGCAGCGCCCTCATTGCAGGGGTCCCAGATACGCAGTATTTT
CDR3: CASSALIAGVPDTQYF

D: .
V: TRBV13
size: .
J: TRBJ2-6
DNA: TGTGCCAGCAGGGAACTATCTGGGGCCAACGTCCTGACTTTC
CDR3: CASRELSGANVLTF

D: TRBD1
V: TRBV11-3
size: .
J: TRBJ1-2
DNA: TGTGCCAGCAGCGCCAGACAGGGGGCAAACTATGGCTACACCTTC
CDR3: CASSARQGANYGYTF

D: TRBD1
V: TRBV6-5
size: .
J: TRBJ1-2
DNA: TGTGCCAGCAGTGGGACAGGGATCCTCAATGATGGCTACACCTTC
CDR3: CASSGTGILNDGYTF

D: .
V: TRBV7-2
size: .
J: TRBJ2-1
DNA: TGTGCCAGCAGCATCATCCCTACAGAACTCCTACCAAATGAGCAGTTCTTC
CDR3: CASSIIPTELLPNEQFF

D: .
V: TRBV19
size: .
J: TRBJ2-1
DNA: TGTGCCAGTCGATTAGACAGGAGCTCCTACAATGAGCAGTTCTTC
CDR3: CASRLDRSSYNEQFF

D: .
V: TRBV2
size: .
J: TRBJ2-7
DNA: TGTGCCAGCAGTGAAGGGTGGGGCGGAGTGAGCTCCTACGAGCAGTACTTC
CDR3: CASSEGWGGVSSYEQYF

D: TRBD2
V: TRBV9
size: .
J: TRBJ2-5
DNA: TGTGCCAGCAGCGTAGACGCTAGCGGACAAGAGACCCAGTACTTC
CDR3: CASSVDASGQETQYF

D: .
V: TRBV9
size: .
J: TRBJ2-1
DNA: TGTGCCAGCAGCGTGATTAGCGGAGGACCCTACAATGAGCAGTTCTTC
CDR3: CASSVISGGPYNEQFF

D: TRBD2
V: TRBV7-6
size: few
J: TRBJ2-1
DNA: TGTGCCAGCAGCTTCACTCCGCCTAGCGGGAGTCTAAACAATGAGCAGTTCTTC
CDR3: CASSFTPPSGSLNNEQFF

D: .
V: TRBV28
size: few
J: TRBJ2-5
DNA: TGTGCCAGCAGGGCCGGGGCGGGGCGGAGGGAGACCCAGTACTTC
CDR3: CASRAGAGRRETQYF

D: TRBD1
V: TRBV30
size: .
J: TRBJ1-4
DNA: TGTGCCTGGAAGAAACAGGGGGCGTACGAAAAACTGTTTTTT
CDR3: CAWKKQGAYEKLFF